What follows describes a single T cell receptor beta chain. This record belongs to a study of blood T cell repertoires in COVID-19. Background on the study: T cells, B-cell-depleted T cells, or PBMCs provided the cDNA or gDNA that served as material.

Sequencing was performed with immunoSEQ multiplex PCR; in TCRdb, only in-frame clones are kept and a portion is missing. Counted here are 200,000 to 250,000 clones, approximately 90% occurring once; the ten biggest clones make up approximately 2.4%. Trimming took off 6 bases at V and 7 bases at J, with 12 bases between the two ends. Germline CDR1 is SGHNT and CDR2 is YENEEA. The length of the CDR3 is 13 residues. Sequencing was done on a sample of peripheral blood. The gene calls are TRBV11-3 and TRBJ2-2, with TRBD2 as a possible D gene (6 bases). The clonotype comes from a man in his thirties or forties with COVID-19, enrolled during active disease. CDR3 in DNA: TGTGCCAGCAGGTTGGGGGGTTTCGGGGAGCTGTTTTTT. This codes for CASRLGGFGELFF.